Listed below are T cell receptor beta chains from one sample, sequenced in a study of T cell responses to AZD1222 COVID-19 vaccine. The repertoire was sequenced with immunoSEQ multiplex PCR; TCRdb's copy has only in-frame clones and lacks some. The table records roughly 70,000 clones, about 83% of them present only once. The material was peripheral blood, obtained 28 days after the second AZD1222 dose. The receptors were sampled from an adult who received the AZD1222 COVID-19 vaccine. Each CDR3 is given with its conserved first and last residue.

V gene	J gene	CDR3 protein
TRBV30	TRBJ1-2	CAWSWGGGYTF
TRBV30	TRBJ1-2	CAASAGQGAGGYTF
TRBV7-9	TRBJ2-1	CASSSTAGGAVISYNEQFF
TRBV3-1/TRBV3-2	TRBJ1-2	CASSRGRGYTF
TRBV30	TRBJ1-2	CAWISVAPRAGANYGYTF
TRBV27	TRBJ2-2	CASSFSDGRTGELFF
TRBV9	TRBJ2-7	CASSVGGLASYEQYF
TRBV5-1	TRBJ1-1	CASSLDRVNTEAFF
TRBV29-1	TRBJ2-7	CSVEGTGTYEQYF
TRBV10-2	TRBJ2-7	CASKGQGRGPATYEQYF
TRBV7-2	TRBJ2-5	CASSSIRGTQYF
TRBV9	TRBJ2-3	CASHSTQYF
TRBV7-6	TRBJ1-1	CASSYDKNTEAFF
TRBV6-1	TRBJ2-6	CASSEDARGWANVLTF
TRBV5-1	TRBJ1-6	CASSSTPQVNSYNSPLHF
TRBV4-2	TRBJ2-5	CASSQQDRDQETQYF
TRBV5-5	TRBJ2-1	CASSPLGYNEQFF
TRBV6-2/TRBV6-3	TRBJ2-2	CASSYPPGQVRGELFF
TRBV5-1	TRBJ2-1	CASELRGLGGNEQFF
TRBV20-1	TRBJ1-1	CSARDVRISTW
TRBV19	TRBJ1-5	CASSIWTGDSNQPQHF
TRBV7-2	TRBJ2-7	CASSLSGGAYEQYF
TRBV11-1	TRBJ2-5	CASSTRGGQETQYF
TRBV6-5	TRBJ2-7	CASRLTSSGGREQYF
TRBV9	TRBJ1-2	CASSPVGGIDGYTF
TRBV7-7	TRBJ1-3	CASSISRGLGNTIYF
TRBV10-2	TRBJ1-1	CASSGRGPAEAFF
TRBV25-1	TRBJ2-7	CASSVPGLAGGIQQYF